This TCR beta chain was profiled in a study of post-analysis software for immune sequencing data. Study summary: Included courses were relapsing-remitting and secondary progressive multiple sclerosis; progressive-relapsing multiple sclerosis was also included. Findings and limits, study-wide: Normalized Chao1 diversity was significantly lower in multiple sclerosis patients than in controls. By F measure, strong co-clustering occurred among samples prepared in the same batch. Controls showed lower frequencies than patients for 4 or 5 TRBV segments, and TRBV5-6, TRBV5-1 and TRBV20-1 were among these.

Every TCR beta cDNA library bore unique molecular identifiers. With about 0.95 to 10 million T cells as the source, a few hundred thousand cDNA molecules resulted. A single record per CDR3 protein comes from TCRdb applying MiXCR to the PCR reads. The data hold approximately 350,000 distinct CDR3 sequences, with about a third observed a single time. This CDR3 contains 17 residues. Trimming at V came to 0 bases and at J to 9 bases, leaving 11 bases not matched to a gene. Germline assignment: CDR1 DFQATT and CDR2 SNEGSKA (reference sequence). Comments on this clonotype: The antigen is unknown.

The sequence derives from a girl aged 5-17 years with multiple sclerosis. The chain is built from TRBV20-1 and TRBJ2-5; 15 nucleotides align to TRBD2. What was sequenced was blood. CDR3 sequence: CSARDAAGLAGGRAQYF. In DNA form, the CDR3 reads TGCAGTGCTAGAGATGCGGCCGGACTAGCGGGGGGGCGGGCCCAGTACTTC.